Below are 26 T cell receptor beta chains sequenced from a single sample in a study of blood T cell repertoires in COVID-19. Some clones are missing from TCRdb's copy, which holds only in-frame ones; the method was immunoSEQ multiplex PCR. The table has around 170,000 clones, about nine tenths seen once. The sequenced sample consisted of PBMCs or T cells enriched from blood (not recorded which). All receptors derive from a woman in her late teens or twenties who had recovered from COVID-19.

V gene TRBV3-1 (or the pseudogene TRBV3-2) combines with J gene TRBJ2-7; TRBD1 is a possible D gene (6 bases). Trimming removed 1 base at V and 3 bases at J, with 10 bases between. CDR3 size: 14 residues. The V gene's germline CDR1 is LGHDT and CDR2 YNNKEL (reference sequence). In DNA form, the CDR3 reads TGTGCCAGCAGCCAAGCTATACAGGGCTACGAGCAGTACTTC. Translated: CASSQAIQGYEQYF.

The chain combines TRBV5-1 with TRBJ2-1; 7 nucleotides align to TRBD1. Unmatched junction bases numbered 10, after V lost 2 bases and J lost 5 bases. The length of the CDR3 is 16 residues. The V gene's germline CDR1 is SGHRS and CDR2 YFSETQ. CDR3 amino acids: CASSLQADRINNEQFF. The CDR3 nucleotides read TGCGCCAGCAGCTTACAAGCGGACAGGATAAACAATGAGCAGTTCTTC.

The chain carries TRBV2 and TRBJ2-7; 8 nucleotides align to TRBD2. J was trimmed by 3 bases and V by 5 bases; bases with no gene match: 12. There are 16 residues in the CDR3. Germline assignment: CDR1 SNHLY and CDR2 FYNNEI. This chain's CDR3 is CASSRSGGMVFYEQYF. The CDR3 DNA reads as TGTGCCAGCAGTAGATCGGGGGGGATGGTTTTCTACGAGCAGTACTTC.

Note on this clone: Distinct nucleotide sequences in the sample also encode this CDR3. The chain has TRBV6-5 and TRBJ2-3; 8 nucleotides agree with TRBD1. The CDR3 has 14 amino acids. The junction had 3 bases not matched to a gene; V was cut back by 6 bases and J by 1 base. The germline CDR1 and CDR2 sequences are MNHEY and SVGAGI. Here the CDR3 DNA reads TGTGCCAGCAGCTTGGACAGGGGCACAGATACGCAGTATTTT. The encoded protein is CASSLDRGTDTQYF.

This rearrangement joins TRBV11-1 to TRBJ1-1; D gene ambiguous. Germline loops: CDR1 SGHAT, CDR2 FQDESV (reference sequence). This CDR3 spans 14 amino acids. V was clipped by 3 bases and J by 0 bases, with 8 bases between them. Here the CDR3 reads CASSFTGMNTEAFF. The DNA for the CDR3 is TGTGCCAGCAGCTTCACGGGTATGAACACTGAAGCTTTCTTT.

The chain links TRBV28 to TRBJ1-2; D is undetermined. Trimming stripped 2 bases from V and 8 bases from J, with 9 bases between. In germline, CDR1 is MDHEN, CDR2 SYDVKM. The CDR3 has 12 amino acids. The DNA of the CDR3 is TGTGCCAGCAGTTTAGTAGACGGGGGCTACACCTTC. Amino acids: CASSLVDGGYTF.

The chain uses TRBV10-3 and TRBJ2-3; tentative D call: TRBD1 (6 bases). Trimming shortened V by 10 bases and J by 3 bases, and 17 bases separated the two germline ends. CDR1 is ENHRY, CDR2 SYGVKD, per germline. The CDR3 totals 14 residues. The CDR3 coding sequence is TGTGCCACACTACAGGGCGTTCGGACAGATACGCAGTATTTT. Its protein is CATLQGVRTDTQYF.

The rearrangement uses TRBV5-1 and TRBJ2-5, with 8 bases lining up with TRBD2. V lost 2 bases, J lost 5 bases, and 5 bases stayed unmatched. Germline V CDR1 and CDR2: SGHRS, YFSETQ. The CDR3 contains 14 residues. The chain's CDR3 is CASSFGTSKETQYF. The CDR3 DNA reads TGCGCCAGCAGCTTTGGGACTAGTAAGGAGACCCAGTACTTC.

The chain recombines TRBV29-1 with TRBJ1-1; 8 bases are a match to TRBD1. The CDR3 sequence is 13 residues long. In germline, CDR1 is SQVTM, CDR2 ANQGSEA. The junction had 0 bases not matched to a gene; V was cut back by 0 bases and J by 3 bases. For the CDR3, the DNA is TGCAGCGTTGAAGACAGGGGGCACACTGAAGCTTTCTTT. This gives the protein CSVEDRGHTEAFF.

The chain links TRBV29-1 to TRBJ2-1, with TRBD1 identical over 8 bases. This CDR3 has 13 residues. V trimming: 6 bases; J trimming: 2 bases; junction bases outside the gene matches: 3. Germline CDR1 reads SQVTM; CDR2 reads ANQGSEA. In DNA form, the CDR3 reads TGCAGCGTCCTGACAGGGGCCTACAATGAGCAGTTCTTC. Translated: CSVLTGAYNEQFF.

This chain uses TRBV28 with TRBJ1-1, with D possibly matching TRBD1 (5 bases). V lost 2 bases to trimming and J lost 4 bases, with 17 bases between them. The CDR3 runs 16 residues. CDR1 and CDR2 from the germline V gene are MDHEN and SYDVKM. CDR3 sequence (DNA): TGTGCCAGCAGTTTAGGGGCCCGGGAGGTAGTCACTGAAGCTTTCTTT. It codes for CASSLGAREVVTEAFF.

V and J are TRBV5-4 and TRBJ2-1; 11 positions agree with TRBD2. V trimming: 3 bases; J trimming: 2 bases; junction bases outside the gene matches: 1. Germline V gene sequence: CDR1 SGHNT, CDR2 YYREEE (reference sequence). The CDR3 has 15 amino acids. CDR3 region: CASSWGLAAYNEQFF. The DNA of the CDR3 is TGTGCCAGCAGCTGGGGACTAGCGGCCTACAATGAGCAGTTCTTC.

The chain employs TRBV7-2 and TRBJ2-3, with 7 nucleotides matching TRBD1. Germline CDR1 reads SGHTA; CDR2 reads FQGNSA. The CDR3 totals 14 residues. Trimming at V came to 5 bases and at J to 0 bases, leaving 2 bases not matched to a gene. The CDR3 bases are TGTGCCAGCAGCCCGGACAGGAGCACAGATACGCAGTATTTT. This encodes CASSPDRSTDTQYF.

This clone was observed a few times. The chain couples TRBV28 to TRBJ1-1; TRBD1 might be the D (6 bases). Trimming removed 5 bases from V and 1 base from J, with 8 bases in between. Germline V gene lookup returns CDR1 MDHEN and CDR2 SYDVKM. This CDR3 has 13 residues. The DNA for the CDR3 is TGTGCCAGCAGTGTGGGACAGAACACTGAAGCTTTCTTT. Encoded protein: CASSVGQNTEAFF.

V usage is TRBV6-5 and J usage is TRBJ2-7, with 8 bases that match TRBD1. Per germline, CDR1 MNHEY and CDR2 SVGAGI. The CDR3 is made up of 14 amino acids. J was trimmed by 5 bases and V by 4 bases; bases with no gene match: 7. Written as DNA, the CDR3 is TGTGCCAGCAGTTCGGACAGGGAAATCAACGAGCAGTACTTC. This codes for CASSSDREINEQYF.

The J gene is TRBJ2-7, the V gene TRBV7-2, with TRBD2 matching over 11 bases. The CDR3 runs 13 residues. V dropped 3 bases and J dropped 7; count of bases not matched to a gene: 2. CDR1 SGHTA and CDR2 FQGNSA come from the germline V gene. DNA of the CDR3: TGTGCCAGCAGCTTTAGCGGGAGGGGGGAGCAGTACTTC. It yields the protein CASSFSGRGEQYF.

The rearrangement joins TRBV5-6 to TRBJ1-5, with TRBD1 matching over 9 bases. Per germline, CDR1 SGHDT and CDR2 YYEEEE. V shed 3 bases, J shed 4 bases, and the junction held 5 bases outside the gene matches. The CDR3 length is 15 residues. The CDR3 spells CASSWGTGRNQPQHF. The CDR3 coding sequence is TGTGCCAGCAGCTGGGGGACAGGGCGAAATCAGCCCCAGCATTTT.

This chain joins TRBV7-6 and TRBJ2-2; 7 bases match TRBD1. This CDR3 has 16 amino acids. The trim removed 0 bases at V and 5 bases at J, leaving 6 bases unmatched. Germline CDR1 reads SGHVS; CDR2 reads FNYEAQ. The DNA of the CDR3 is TGTGCCAGCAGCTTAGCGAGGGACAGAGGGACCGGGGAGCTGTTTTTT. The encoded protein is CASSLARDRGTGELFF. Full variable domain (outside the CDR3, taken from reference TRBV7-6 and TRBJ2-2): GAGVSQSPRYKVTKRGQDVALRCDPISGHVSLYWYRQALGQGPEFLTYFNYEAQQDKSGLPNDRFSAERPEGSISTLTIQRTEQRDSAMYRCASSLARDRGTGELFFGEGSRLTVL.

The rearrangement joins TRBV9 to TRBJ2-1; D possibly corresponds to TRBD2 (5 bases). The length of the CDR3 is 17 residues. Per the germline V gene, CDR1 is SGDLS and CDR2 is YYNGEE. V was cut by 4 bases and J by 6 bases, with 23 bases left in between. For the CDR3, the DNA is TGTGCCAGCAGCCAAGAGCCAAGCCTTCGAGGGAGCAATGAGCAGTTCTTC. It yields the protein CASSQEPSLRGSNEQFF.

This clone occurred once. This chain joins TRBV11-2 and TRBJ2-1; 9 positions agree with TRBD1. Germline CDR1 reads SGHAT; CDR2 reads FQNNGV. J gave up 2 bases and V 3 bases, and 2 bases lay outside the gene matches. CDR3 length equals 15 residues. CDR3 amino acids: CASSLDRGTYNEQFF. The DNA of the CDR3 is TGTGCCAGCAGCTTGGACAGGGGTACCTACAATGAGCAGTTCTTC.

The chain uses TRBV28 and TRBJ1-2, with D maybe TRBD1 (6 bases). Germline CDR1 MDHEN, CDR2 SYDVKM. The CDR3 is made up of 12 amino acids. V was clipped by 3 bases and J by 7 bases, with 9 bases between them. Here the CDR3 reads CASSLAGVGYTF. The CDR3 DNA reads TGTGCCAGCAGTTTGGCAGGGGTTGGCTACACCTTC.

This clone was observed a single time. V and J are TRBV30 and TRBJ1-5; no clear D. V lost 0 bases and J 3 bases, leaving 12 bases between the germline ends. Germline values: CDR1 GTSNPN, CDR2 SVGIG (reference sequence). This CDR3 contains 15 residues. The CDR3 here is CAWSVRDFFNQPQHF. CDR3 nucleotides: TGTGCCTGGAGTGTACGTGACTTTTTCAATCAGCCCCAGCATTTT.

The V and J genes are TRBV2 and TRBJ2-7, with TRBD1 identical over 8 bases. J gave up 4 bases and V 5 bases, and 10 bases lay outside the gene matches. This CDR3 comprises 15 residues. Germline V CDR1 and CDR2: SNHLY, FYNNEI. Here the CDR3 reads CASSTQGQGQYEQYF. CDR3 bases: TGTGCCAGCAGTACCCAAGGACAGGGTCAATACGAGCAGTACTTC.

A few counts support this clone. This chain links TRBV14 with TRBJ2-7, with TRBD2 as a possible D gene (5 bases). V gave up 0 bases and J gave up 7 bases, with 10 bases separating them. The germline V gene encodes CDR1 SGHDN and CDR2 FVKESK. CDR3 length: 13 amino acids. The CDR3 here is CASSQDLSGEQYF. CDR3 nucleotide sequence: TGTGCCAGCAGCCAAGATCTCAGCGGAGAGCAGTACTTC.

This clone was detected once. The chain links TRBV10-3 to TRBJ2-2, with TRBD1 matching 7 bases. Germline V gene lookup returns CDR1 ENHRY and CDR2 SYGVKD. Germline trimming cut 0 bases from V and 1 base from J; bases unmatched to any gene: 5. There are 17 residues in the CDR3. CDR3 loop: CAISESPGTVNTGELFF. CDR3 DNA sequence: TGTGCCATCAGTGAGTCTCCCGGGACAGTGAACACCGGGGAGCTGTTTTTT.

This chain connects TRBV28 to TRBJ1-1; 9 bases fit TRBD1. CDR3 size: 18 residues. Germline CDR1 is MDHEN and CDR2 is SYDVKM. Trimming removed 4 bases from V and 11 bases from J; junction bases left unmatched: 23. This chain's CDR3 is CASSSPLIQQGARGGAFF. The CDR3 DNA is TGTGCCAGCAGTTCTCCATTGATTCAACAGGGGGCACGAGGTGGGGCTTTCTTT.